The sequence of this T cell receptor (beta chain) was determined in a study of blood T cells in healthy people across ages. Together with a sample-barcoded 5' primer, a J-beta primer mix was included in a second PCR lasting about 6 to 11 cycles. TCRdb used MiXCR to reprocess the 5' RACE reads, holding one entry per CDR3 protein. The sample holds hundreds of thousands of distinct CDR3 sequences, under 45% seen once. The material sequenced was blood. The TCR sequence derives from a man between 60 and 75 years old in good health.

The CDR3 nucleotides are TGTGCCAGCAGCCGGACAGGGCCTGGGGCCAACGTCCTGACTTTC. Translating it yields CASSRTGPGANVLTF. The chain carries TRBV7-8 and TRBJ2-6; 8 nucleotides agree with TRBD1. CDR3 length equals 15 residues. V trimming: 5 bases; J trimming: 2 bases; junction bases outside the gene matches: 2. Germline CDR1 and CDR2: SGHVS and FQNEAQ. Using reference TRBV7-8 and TRBJ2-6 for the parts outside the CDR3, the full variable domain is GAGVSQSPRYKVAKRGQDVALRCDPISGHVSLFWYQQALGQGPEFLTYFQNEAQLDKSGLPSDRFFAERPEGSVSTLKIQRTQQEDSAVYLCASSRTGPGANVLTFGAGSRLTVL.